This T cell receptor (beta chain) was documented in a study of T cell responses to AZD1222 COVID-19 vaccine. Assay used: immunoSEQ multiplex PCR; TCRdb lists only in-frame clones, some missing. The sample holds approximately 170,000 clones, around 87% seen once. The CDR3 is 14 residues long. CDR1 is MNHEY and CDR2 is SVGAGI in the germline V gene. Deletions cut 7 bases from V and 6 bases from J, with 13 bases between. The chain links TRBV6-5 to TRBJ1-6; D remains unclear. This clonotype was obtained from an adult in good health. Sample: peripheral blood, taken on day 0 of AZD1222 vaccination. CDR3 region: CASTSRRGNSPLHF. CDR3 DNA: TGTGCCAGCACCTCTAGGCGGGGTAATTCACCCCTCCACTTT.